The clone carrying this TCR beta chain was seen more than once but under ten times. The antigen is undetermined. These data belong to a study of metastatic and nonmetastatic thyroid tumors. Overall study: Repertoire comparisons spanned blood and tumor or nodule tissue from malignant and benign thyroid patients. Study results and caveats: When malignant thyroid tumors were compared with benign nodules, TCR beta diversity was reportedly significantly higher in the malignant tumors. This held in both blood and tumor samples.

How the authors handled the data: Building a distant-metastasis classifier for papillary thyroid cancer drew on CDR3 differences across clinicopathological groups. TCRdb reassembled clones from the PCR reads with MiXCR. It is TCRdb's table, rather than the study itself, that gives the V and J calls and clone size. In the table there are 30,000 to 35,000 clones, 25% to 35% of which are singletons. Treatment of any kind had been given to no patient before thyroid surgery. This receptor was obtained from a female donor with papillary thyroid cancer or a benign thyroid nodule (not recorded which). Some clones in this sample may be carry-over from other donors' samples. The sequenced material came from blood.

The CDR3 region has the DNA TGTGCCAGCAGTACGACATGGGTGGACACCGGGGAGCTGTTTTTT. Its translation is CASSTTWVDTGELFF. This chain uses TRBV6-1 with TRBJ2-2; D ambiguous. Germline V gene data show CDR1 as MNHNS and CDR2 as SASEGT. This CDR3 is built from 15 residues. Deletions cut 5 bases from V and 3 bases from J, with 13 bases between.